This T cell receptor (beta chain) derives from a study of blood T cell repertoires in COVID-19. The repertoire was sequenced with immunoSEQ multiplex PCR; TCRdb's copy has only in-frame clones and lacks some. The sample holds roughly 380,000 clones, about 88% seen once. Germline V gene data show CDR1 as LNHDA and CDR2 as SQIVND (reference sequence). The CDR3 loop spans 14 amino acids. V shed 2 bases and J shed 4 bases, with 11 bases lying between them. This chain uses TRBV19 with TRBJ1-2; possible D gene TRBD1, 6 bases. What was sequenced was peripheral blood. This clonotype was obtained from a middle-aged woman with COVID-19, enrolled during active disease. This CDR3 reads CASSISDSLYGYTF. The CDR3 DNA reads TGTGCCAGTAGTATATCGGACAGCCTCTATGGCTACACCTTC. The complete variable domain, with remaining parts taken from reference TRBV19 and TRBJ1-2, reads DGGITQSPKYLFRKEGQNVTLSCEQNLNHDAMYWYRQDPGQGLRLIYYSQIVNDFQKGDIAEGYSVSREKKESFPLTVTSAQKNPTAFYLCASSISDSLYGYTFGSGTRLTVV.